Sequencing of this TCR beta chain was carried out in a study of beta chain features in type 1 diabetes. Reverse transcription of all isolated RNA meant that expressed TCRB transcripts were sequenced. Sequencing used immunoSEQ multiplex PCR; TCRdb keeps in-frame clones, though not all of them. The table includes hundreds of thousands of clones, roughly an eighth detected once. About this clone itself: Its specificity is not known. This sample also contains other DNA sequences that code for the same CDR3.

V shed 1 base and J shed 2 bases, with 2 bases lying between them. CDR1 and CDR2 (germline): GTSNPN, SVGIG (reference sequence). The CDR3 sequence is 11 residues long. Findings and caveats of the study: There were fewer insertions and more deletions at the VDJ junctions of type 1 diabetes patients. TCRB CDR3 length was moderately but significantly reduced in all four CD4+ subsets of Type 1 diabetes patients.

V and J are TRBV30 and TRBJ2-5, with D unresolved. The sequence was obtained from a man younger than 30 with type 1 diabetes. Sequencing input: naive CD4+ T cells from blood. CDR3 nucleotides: TGTGCCTGGAGTGGACAAGAGACCCAGTACTTC. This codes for CAWSGQETQYF.